These T cell receptor beta chains were read from a single sample in a study of blood T cells in healthy people across ages. TCRdb re-derived calls from the 5' RACE reads in MiXCR, one entry per CDR3 protein. The sample consists of around 1,000,000 distinct CDR3 sequences, less than 25% of them appearing once. The sample was also reused in another study, on T cells of mothers and their children.

What was sequenced was blood. These receptor sequences come from a girl between 2 and 10 years old in good health. Both conserved end residues are part of each CDR3. D genes are given only for firm matches. Clone sizes are given selectively: once, few, many, or a class where the clone is expanded.

>few|TRBD2|TRBJ2-5|TRBV5-6
TGTGCCAGCAGCTCCAGGACTAGCGGGGGGGCCCGGGAGACCCAGTACTTC
CASSSRTSGGARETQYF
>few|NA|TRBJ2-7|TRBV6-5
TGTGCCAGCAGTTCGCGATTTAGCTCCTACGAGCAGTACTTC
CASSSRFSSYEQYF
>few|TRBD2|TRBJ2-2|TRBV14
TGTGCCAGCAGCCAACGGATCAGCGGGGGCCCCCTTCCTAACACCGGGGAGCTGTTTTTT
CASSQRISGGPLPNTGELFF
>NA|TRBD2|TRBJ2-5|TRBV27
TGTGCCAGCTCCGGGGGGTTTAGGCAAGAGACCCAGTACTTC
CASSGGFRQETQYF
>NA|NA|TRBJ1-6|TRBV4-1
TGCGCCAGCAGCAGGATCGGGGGCGGAACCAATTCACCCCTCCACTTT
CASSRIGGGTNSPLHF
>NA|TRBD1|TRBJ2-7|TRBV7-9
TGTGCCAGCAGCTCCCGGGACAGCCTCTCCTACGAGCAGTACTTC
CASSSRDSLSYEQYF
>NA|NA|TRBJ2-7|TRBV15
TGTGCCACCAGCGTGACGGGGATGCGAGAGCAGTACTTC
CATSVTGMREQYF
>few|NA|TRBJ1-6|TRBV2
TGTGCCAGCAGTGAAGCGCCCCTGGGAATCTCACCCCTCCACTTT
CASSEAPLGISPLHF
>few|TRBD2|TRBJ2-2|TRBV27
TGTGCCAGCAGTTCCTGGACTAGCGGGAACGTCGGGGAGCTGTTTTTT
CASSSWTSGNVGELFF
>NA|NA|TRBJ2-3|TRBV27
TGTGCCAGCAGTTTGAGGGGTATTTTGGCAGATACGCAGTATTTT
CASSLRGILADTQYF
>many|TRBD2|TRBJ2-7|TRBV6-5
TGTGCCAGCAGTTATACTAGCGGGAGCTCCTACGAGCAGTACTTC
CASSYTSGSSYEQYF
>NA|NA|TRBJ1-1|TRBV7-2
TGTGCCAGCAGCTTTCAGAGAGGAACTGAAGCTTTCTTT
CASSFQRGTEAFF
>few|TRBD2|TRBJ2-2|TRBV5-1
TGCGCCAGCAGCTTGGAAGGACTAGCGGGAGGAGGATACACCGGGGAGCTGTTTTTT
CASSLEGLAGGGYTGELFF
>NA|NA|TRBJ2-7|TRBV7-9
TGTGCCGCAGATGGGGGTAAGACCTACGAGCAGTACTTC
CAADGGKTYEQYF
>few|NA|TRBJ2-7|TRBV5-1
TGCGCCAGCAGCTTGGGCGATTCCTGGGACGAGCAGTACTTC
CASSLGDSWDEQYF
>NA|NA|TRBJ2-4|TRBV29-1
TGCAGCGACGAGAAGGACGTTTTCATTCAGTACTTC
CSDEKDVFIQYF
>NA|NA|TRBJ2-5|TRBV14
TGTGCCAGCAGCCTCCTCGAGGCCGTGGAGACCCAGTACTTC
CASSLLEAVETQYF
>few|TRBD2|TRBJ2-5|TRBV24-1
TGTGCCAGCGGTGCTAGCGGGGGCCCGGAGACCCAGTACTTC
CASGASGGPETQYF
>few|TRBD2|TRBJ2-1|TRBV4-1
TGCGCCAGCAGCCACGCGGGAGCCCCCAATGAGCAGTTCTTC
CASSHAGAPNEQFF
>few|NA|TRBJ2-5|TRBV5-5
TGTGCCAGCAGCTTGGCCAAATCGTCCACTTACTTC
CASSLAKSSTYF
>few|NA|TRBJ2-7|TRBV7-9
TGTGCCAGTTTAGGGACCCGCTACGAGCAGTACTTC
CASLGTRYEQYF
>NA|NA|TRBJ1-1|TRBV6-6
TGTGCCAGCAGTTACTGCGTAGGGAGCGAGAGACCTGAAGCTTTCTTT
CASSYCVGSERPEAFF